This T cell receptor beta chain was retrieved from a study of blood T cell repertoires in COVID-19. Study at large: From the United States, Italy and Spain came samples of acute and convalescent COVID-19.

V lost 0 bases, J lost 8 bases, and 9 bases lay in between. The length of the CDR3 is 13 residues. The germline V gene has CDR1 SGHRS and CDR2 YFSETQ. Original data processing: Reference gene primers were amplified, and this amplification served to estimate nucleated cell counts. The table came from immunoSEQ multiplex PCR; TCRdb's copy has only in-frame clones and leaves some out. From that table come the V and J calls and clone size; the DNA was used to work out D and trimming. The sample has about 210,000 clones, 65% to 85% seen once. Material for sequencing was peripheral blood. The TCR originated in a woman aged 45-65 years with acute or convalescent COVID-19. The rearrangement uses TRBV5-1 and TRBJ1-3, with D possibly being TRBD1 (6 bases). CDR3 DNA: TGCGCCAGCAGCTTGGGACAGGAAGACACCATATATTTT. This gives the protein CASSLGQEDTIYF.